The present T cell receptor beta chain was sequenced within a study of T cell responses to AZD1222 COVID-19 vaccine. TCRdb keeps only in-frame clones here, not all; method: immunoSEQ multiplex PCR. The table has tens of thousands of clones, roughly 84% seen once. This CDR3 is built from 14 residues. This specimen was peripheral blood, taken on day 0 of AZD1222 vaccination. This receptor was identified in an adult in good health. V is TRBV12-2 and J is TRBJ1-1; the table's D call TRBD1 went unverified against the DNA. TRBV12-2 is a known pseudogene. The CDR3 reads CASRMGQENTEAFF. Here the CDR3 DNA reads TGTGCAAGTCGCATGGGACAGGAGAACACTGAAGCTTTCTTT.